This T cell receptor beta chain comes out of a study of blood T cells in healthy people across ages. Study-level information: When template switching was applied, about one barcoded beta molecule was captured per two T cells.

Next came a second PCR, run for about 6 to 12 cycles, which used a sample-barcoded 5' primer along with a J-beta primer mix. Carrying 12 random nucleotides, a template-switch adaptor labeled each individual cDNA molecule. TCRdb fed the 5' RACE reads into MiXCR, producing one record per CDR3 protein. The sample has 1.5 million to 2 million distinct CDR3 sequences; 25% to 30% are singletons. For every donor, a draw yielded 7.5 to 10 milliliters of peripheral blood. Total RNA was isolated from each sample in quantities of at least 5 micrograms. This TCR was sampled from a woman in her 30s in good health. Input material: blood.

The chain's CDR3 is CASSPQTGLVTTEAFF. The DNA for the CDR3 is TGTGCCAGCAGCCCCCAGACGGGCCTCGTAACCACTGAAGCTTTCTTT. J is TRBJ1-1 and V is TRBV11-2; no definite D call. The CDR3 extends over 16 amino acids. V was clipped by 5 bases and J by 4 bases, with 20 bases between them. Germline V lookup: CDR1 SGHAT, CDR2 FQNNGV.